The rows below give T cell receptor beta chains drawn from one sample of a study of T cells in Graves' hyperthyroidism and ophthalmopathy. TCRdb fed the multiplex PCR reads into MiXCR, producing one record per CDR3 protein. The sample gives approximately 600,000 distinct CDR3 sequences, around 15% of which show up once; less than 4.5% is in the top ten. The sequenced sample consisted of blood. These receptors all come from a woman aged 25 to 45 with Graves' hyperthyroidism. Both conserved end residues are part of each CDR3. A D gene is named only where the DNA matches it firmly. Clone size is shown for a subset of rows, as once, few, many or a class of expanded clone.

TRBJ2-4	many	NA	TRBV6-2/TRBV6-3	TGTGCCAGCAGTTCCGCGGAGGTAGCCAAAAACATTCAGTACTTC	CASSSAEVAKNIQYF
TRBJ2-7	NA	TRBD1	TRBV28	TGTGCCAGCATTACCGGGACAGGGGCGAACTACGAGCAGTACTTC	CASITGTGANYEQYF
TRBJ2-7	many	TRBD1	TRBV7-2	TGTGCCAGCAGCTTAGTGGGACAGTTCGCGTCCTACGAGCAGTACTTC	CASSLVGQFASYEQYF
TRBJ1-2	many	NA	TRBV25-1	TGTGCCAGCAATAGACAAGGATATGGCTACACCTTC	CASNRQGYGYTF
TRBJ1-5	many	NA	TRBV7-8	TGTGCCAGCAGCTTATGGGGCAGAGCGGGCAATCAGCCCCAGCATTTT	CASSLWGRAGNQPQHF
TRBJ1-5	few	NA	TRBV6-4	TGTGCCAGCAGTGAAGATCCCAATCGGCCCCAGCATTTT	CASSEDPNRPQHF
TRBJ2-7	few	TRBD2	TRBV10-1	TGCGCCAGCAGCTGGGGACTAGCTTCCGAGCAGTACTTC	CASSWGLASEQYF
TRBJ1-5	many	TRBD1	TRBV29-1	TGCAGCGTTGCGACAGGGGTAGGCCAGCCCCAGCATTTT	CSVATGVGQPQHF
TRBJ1-2	NA	NA	TRBV4-2	TGTGCCAGCAGCCAAGAAGGTGGGCGACGAGGGTATGGCTACACCTTC	CASSQEGGRRGYGYTF
TRBJ1-5	many	NA	TRBV18	TGTGCCAGCTCACCAACAGGGAATAGCAATCAGCCCCAGCATTTT	CASSPTGNSNQPQHF
TRBJ1-1	NA	TRBD1	TRBV19	TGTGCCAGTAGTCTCGGACAGGGTTTCACGAACACTGAAGCTTTCTTT	CASSLGQGFTNTEAFF
TRBJ2-1	many	TRBD1	TRBV5-1	TGCGCCAGCAGCTTAGAAGGACAGGTGGGAACTACTGAGCAGTTCTTC	CASSLEGQVGTTEQFF
TRBJ2-1	many	NA	TRBV28	TGTGCCAGCAGCACCCTAGGGGATGAGCAGTTCTTC	CASSTLGDEQFF
TRBJ2-3	many	TRBD1	TRBV20-1	TGCAGTCCCGTGGACAGGGCAACCACAGATACGCAGTATTTT	CSPVDRATTDTQYF
TRBJ1-1	NA	NA	TRBV10-3	TGTGCCATCAGTGACCCGCCATACACTGAAGCTTTCTTT	CAISDPPYTEAFF
TRBJ2-2	NA	NA	TRBV6-1	TGTGCCGGTCAGGCCAGCGGTATTAACACCGGGGAGCTGTTTTTT	CAGQASGINTGELFF
TRBJ2-7	many	TRBD1	TRBV6-5	TGTGCCAGCAGTTACCTGGGACAGGCCTTTACCTACGAGCAGTACTTC	CASSYLGQAFTYEQYF
TRBJ2-1	NA	NA	TRBV25-1	TGTGCCAGCAGTGAATTGGGGGATCACTCCTACAATGAGCAGTTCTTC	CASSELGDHSYNEQFF
TRBJ2-5	many	TRBD1	TRBV7-9	TGTGCCAGCAGCTTTGCGAGTGGACAGGGTCAGACCCAGTACTTC	CASSFASGQGQTQYF
TRBJ2-1	many	NA	TRBV7-8	TGTGCCAGCTTGCCAGGCCCATTATTCGATGAGCAGTTCTTC	CASLPGPLFDEQFF
TRBJ2-5	NA	TRBD2	TRBV5-1	TGCGCCAGCAGCCCGGGAACCGGGACTAGCGGGAAGACCCAGTACTTC	CASSPGTGTSGKTQYF
TRBJ1-1	NA	NA	TRBV10-3	TGTGCCACCTCGGACGGGAACACTGAAGCTTTCTTT	CATSDGNTEAFF